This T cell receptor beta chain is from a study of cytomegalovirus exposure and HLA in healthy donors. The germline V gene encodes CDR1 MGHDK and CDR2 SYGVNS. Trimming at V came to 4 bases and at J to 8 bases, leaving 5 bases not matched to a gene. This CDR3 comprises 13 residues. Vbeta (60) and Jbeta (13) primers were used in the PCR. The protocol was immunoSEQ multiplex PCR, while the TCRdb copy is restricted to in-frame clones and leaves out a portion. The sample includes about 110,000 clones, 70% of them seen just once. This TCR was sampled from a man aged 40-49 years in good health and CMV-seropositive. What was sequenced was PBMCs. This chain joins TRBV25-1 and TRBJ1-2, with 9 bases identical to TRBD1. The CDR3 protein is CASSARQGEGYTF. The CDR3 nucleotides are TGTGCCAGCAGTGCGCGACAGGGGGAGGGCTACACCTTC.